Described below is a single T cell receptor beta chain sequence and its context. This entry belongs to a study of cytotoxic CD8 clonotypes in ibrutinib-treated CLL. The overall study: On average, each sample had approximately 260,000 productive templates and 94,082 productive rearrangements.

The CDR3 extends over 14 amino acids. Trimming shortened V by 1 base and J by 9 bases, and 12 bases separated the two germline ends. Germline V CDR1 and CDR2: SGHTA, FQGNSA. Data came from immunoSEQ multiplex PCR; TCRdb stores just in-frame clones and leaves some out. The repertoire includes 160,000 or so clones, approximately 91% of them detected once, and 3% sits in the top ten. V gene TRBV7-2 combines with J gene TRBJ2-2; D is possibly TRBD1 or TRBD2 (6 bases each). The sequence derives from a human donor with chronic lymphocytic leukemia. Specimen: PBMCs, collected at disease progression, from a patient treated with ibrutinib. CDR3: CASSLVRRDRELFF. Here the CDR3 DNA reads TGTGCCAGCAGCTTAGTACGGCGGGACAGGGAGCTGTTTTTT.